This TCR beta chain was recovered during a study of chemoradiotherapy in HPV16-positive cancers. In the study overall: Candidate HPV-specific clones and shared TCR motifs came from a couple of HPV16-positive patients. Study outcomes and limitations: HPV-responsive T-cell expansion during chemoradiotherapy was linked to improved recurrence-free survival in HPV16-positive patients. During treatment, candidate HPV-specific clones and E7-related motifs expanded in tumor.

The trim removed 4 bases at V and 1 base at J, leaving 7 bases unmatched. Germline assignment: CDR1 ENHRY and CDR2 SYGVKD. CDR3 length: 16 amino acids. Assay used: immunoSEQ multiplex PCR; TCRdb lists only in-frame clones, some missing. The sample contains approximately 9,300 clones, 86% of which appear only once. This clone was seen a handful of times. Its specificity is unknown. This sample comprised blood, obtained from a patient who underwent chemoradiotherapy. V is TRBV10-3 and J is TRBJ1-5, with 7 bases aligning to TRBD1. This TCR was recovered from a human donor with HPV-associated anogenital cancer. CDR3 region: CAISARQGGSNQPQHF. In DNA, the CDR3 is TGTGCCATCAGTGCCCGACAGGGTGGAAGCAATCAGCCCCAGCATTTT.